There are a few counts of the clone carrying this T cell receptor (beta chain). TCRdb re-derived calls from the RACE reads in MiXCR, one entry per CDR3 protein. The sample holds about 83,000 distinct CDR3 sequences, around 7% seen once. The data belong to a study of human T cells and chemical hapten exposure. CDR1 is DFQATT and CDR2 is SNEGSKA in the germline V gene (reference sequence). There are 13 residues in the CDR3. V was cut by 3 bases and J by 3 bases, with 11 bases left in between. Time point defined: patch test 1, 2 weeks after DPC sensitization. Treatment defined: therapeutic diphenylcyclopropenone sensitization with weekly scalp DPC. It was unfractionated whole blood from which total RNA was extracted.

This chain uses TRBV20-1 with TRBJ1-1; D is perhaps TRBD1 (6 bases). The source material was whole blood, sampled in connection with sensitization to the hapten diphenylcyclopropenone (DPC). This receptor was taken from a woman aged 30 to 39 with alopecia areata. Some clones in this sample may be carry-over from other donors' samples. In DNA form, the CDR3 reads TGCAGTGCTAGGGAGGGGGACCACACTGAAGCTTTCTTT. Translated, it gives CSAREGDHTEAFF.